Listed below are T cell receptor beta chains from one sample, sequenced in a study of shared clonotypes between healthy human individuals. TCRdb's table, derived via immunoSEQ multiplex PCR, lists solely in-frame clones and lacks some. The data show some 2,500,000 clones, roughly 93% seen once. The sample consisted of naive CD4+ T cells from PBMCs. These receptors were collected from a man younger than 30 in good health. Some clones in this sample may be carry-over from other donors' samples. Both conserved end residues are part of each CDR3. The D gene is left open where the match is weak. Part of the rows lack a size; the others show once, few, many or a class for expanded clones.

D	J	V	size	CDR3	DNA
.	TRBJ1-5	TRBV27	.	CASKKSGYNQPQHF	TGTGCCAGCAAAAAGTCAGGGTACAATCAGCCCCAGCATTTT
.	TRBJ1-1	TRBV30	few	CAWSTGSPEAFF	TGTGCCTGGAGCACAGGGAGCCCTGAAGCTTTCTTT
TRBD1	TRBJ2-7	TRBV6-5	.	CASSTRDRGLYEQYF	TGTGCCAGCAGTACCCGGGACAGGGGGCTCTACGAGCAGTACTTC
.	TRBJ2-5	TRBV6-5	.	CASSSGLTLETQYF	TGTGCCAGCAGTTCCGGGCTAACTTTGGAGACCCAGTACTTC
.	TRBJ2-7	TRBV28	.	CASRGGGPRYEQYF	TGTGCCAGCAGGGGAGGGGGCCCACGCTACGAGCAGTACTTC
.	TRBJ2-5	TRBV23-1	.	CATGRVQETQYF	TGCGCCACGGGGCGCGTTCAAGAGACCCAGTACTTC
.	TRBJ1-2	TRBV6-1	.	CAINRAPLSSYGYTF	TGTGCCATAAACAGGGCCCCATTATCTTCCTATGGCTACACCTTC
.	TRBJ1-1	TRBV7-3	.	CASSYYSNTEAFF	TGTGCCAGCAGCTACTACTCAAACACTGAAGCTTTCTTT
.	TRBJ1-2	TRBV28	.	CAIQNLGFGYTF	TGTGCCATCCAAAACTTGGGGTTTGGCTACACCTTC
TRBD2	TRBJ2-5	TRBV29-1	.	CSVVASGGETQYF	TGCAGCGTTGTGGCCTCGGGGGGGGAGACCCAGTACTTC
.	TRBJ1-2	TRBV7-8	once	CASSLTNNYGYTF	TGTGCCAGCAGCTTAACGAATAACTATGGCTACACCTTC
TRBD1	TRBJ2-7	TRBV6-6	.	CASSYRDRGSYEQYF	TGTGCCAGCAGTTACCGGGACAGGGGGTCCTACGAGCAGTACTTC
TRBD2	TRBJ2-7	TRBV19	few	CASSTLAGGYEQYF	TGTGCCAGTAGTACCCTAGCGGGAGGCTACGAGCAGTACTTC
TRBD1	TRBJ1-1	TRBV5-1	.	CASSPDRSNTEAFF	TGCGCCAGCAGCCCGGACAGGAGTAACACTGAAGCTTTCTTT
.	TRBJ1-1	TRBV9	.	CASSGLRPGAFF	TGTGCCAGCAGCGGTCTCCGACCAGGGGCTTTCTTT
.	TRBJ2-7	TRBV5-4	.	CASSFGGGVYEQYF	TGTGCCAGCAGCTTCGGTGGCGGGGTCTACGAGCAGTACTTC
TRBD2	TRBJ2-7	TRBV13	.	CASSPPTSSGRGYEQYF	TGTGCCAGCAGCCCACCAACCTCTAGCGGGAGGGGCTACGAGCAGTACTTC
.	TRBJ1-4	TRBV29-1	.	CNPGGAKEKLFF	TGCAACCCGGGGGGGGCAAAAGAAAAACTGTTTTTT
.	TRBJ2-2	TRBV6-6	once	CASRASRLDGGELFF	TGTGCCAGCAGGGCGAGTAGGCTCGACGGCGGGGAGCTGTTTTTT
TRBD2	TRBJ2-7	TRBV6-6	.	CASSYRREENYEQYF	TGTGCCAGCAGTTACCGGCGGGAGGAGAACTACGAGCAGTACTTC